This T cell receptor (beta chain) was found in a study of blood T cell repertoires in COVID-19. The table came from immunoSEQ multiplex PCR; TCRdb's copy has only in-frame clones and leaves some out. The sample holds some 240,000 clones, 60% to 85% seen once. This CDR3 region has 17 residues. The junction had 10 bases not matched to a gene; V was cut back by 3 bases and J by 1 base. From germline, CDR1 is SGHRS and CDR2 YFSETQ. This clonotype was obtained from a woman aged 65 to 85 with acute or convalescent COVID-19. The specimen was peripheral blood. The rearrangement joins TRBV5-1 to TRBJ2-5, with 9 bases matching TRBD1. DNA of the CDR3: TGCGCCAGCAGCTCCGGTAGGGGACAGGGAGCCCAAGAGACCCAGTACTTC. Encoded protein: CASSSGRGQGAQETQYF.